This record covers a single T cell receptor (beta chain). No antigen is known for it. Synthesis of TCR cDNA relied on 5'RACE template switching, which attached a universal primer site and UMIs. TCRdb fed the 5' RACE reads into MiXCR, producing one record per CDR3 protein. In the table there are approximately 450,000 distinct CDR3 sequences, about 19% of which are singletons. The data derive from a study of T cells after yellow fever vaccination. Study background: Fractions low in cell number were prepared with SMART-Seq v4 Ultra Low Input. General study points: From the bulk population, abundant clonotypes could contaminate and appear within FACS-sorted repertoires. Primary-vaccination clones mostly resurfaced post-booster (more than 95% CD4, approximately 89% CD8).

The V gene end was trimmed by 6 bases and the J gene end by 4 bases; junction bases not matched to a gene: 6. Germline V gene sequence: CDR1 MNHEY, CDR2 SVGAGI. The CDR3 has 15 residues. The chain employs TRBV6-5 and TRBJ2-3; 11 bases are shared with TRBD1. The starting material was PBMCs, obtained before the yellow fever booster vaccination. The origin of this receptor is a man aged 18 to 29 who received the YFV17D yellow fever vaccine. The chain's CDR3 is CASSPRDRGSDTQYF. The CDR3 DNA is TGTGCCAGCAGCCCAAGGGACAGGGGGTCAGATACGCAGTATTTT.